The entry below gives a single T cell receptor beta chain sequence along with its context. What it recognizes is unknown. The germline CDR1 and CDR2 sequences are MNHNS and SASEGT. V lost 8 bases, J lost 0 bases, and 14 bases lay in between. This CDR3 spans 15 amino acids. The sample is drawn from a study of radiation and T cells in renal cell carcinoma. Regarding the study as a whole: Intratumoral heterogeneity was not captured in these approximately 0.91 g regions. Dominant CDR3 motifs were more common in irradiated tumors than controls.

This sample's treatment: treatment-naive control, cytoreductive nephrectomy. Clear cell pathology was present in this patient's renal cell carcinoma. Data came from immunoSEQ multiplex PCR; TCRdb stores just in-frame clones and leaves some out. The data hold 10,000 to 15,000 clones, with around 65% observed a single time. The sequencing here drew on tumor tissue, taken from a patient whose treatment was nephrectomy without radiotherapy. The chain couples TRBV6-1 to TRBJ2-4, with a tentative D call TRBD1 (6 bases). The TCR was taken from a woman at least 80 years old with renal cell carcinoma. The chain's CDR3 is CASREGGLAKNIQYF. As DNA, the CDR3 is TGTGCCAGCCGAGAAGGGGGATTAGCCAAAAACATTCAGTACTTC.